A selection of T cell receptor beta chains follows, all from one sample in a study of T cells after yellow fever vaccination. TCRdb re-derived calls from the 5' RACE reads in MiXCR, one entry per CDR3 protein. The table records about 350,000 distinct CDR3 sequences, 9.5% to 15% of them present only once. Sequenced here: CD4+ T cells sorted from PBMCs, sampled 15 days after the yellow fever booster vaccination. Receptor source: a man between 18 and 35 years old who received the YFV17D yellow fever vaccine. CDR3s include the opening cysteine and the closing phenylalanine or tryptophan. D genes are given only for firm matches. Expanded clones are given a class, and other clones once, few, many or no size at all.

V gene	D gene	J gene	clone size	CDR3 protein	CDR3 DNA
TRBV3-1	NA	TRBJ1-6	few	CASSHRTGSPLHF	TGTGCCAGCAGCCACCGGACCGGTTCACCCCTCCACTTT
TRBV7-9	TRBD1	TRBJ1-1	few	CASSGGGLEAFF	TGTGCCAGCAGCGGAGGGGGCTTGGAAGCTTTCTTT
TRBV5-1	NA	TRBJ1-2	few	CASSLGRQEVGYTF	TGCGCCAGCAGCTTGGGTCGTCAGGAAGTTGGCTACACCTTC
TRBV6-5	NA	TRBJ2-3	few	CASTLQNTQYF	TGTGCCAGCACCCTACAAAATACGCAGTATTTT
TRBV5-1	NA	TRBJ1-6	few	CASTGGGSPLHF	TGCGCCAGTACGGGGGGTGGTTCACCCCTCCACTTT
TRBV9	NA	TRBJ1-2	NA	CASSVGAGANGYTF	TGTGCCAGCAGCGTAGGAGCAGGGGCCAATGGCTACACCTTC
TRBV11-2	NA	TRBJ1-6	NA	CASSYFNSPLHF	TGTGCCAGCAGCTATTTCAATTCACCCCTCCACTTT
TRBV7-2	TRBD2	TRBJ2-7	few	CASSFGTSSYEQYF	TGTGCCAGCAGCTTCGGGACTAGTTCCTACGAGCAGTACTTC
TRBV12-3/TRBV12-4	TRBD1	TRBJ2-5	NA	CASIRTGQETQYF	TGTGCCAGCATCCGGACAGGGCAAGAGACCCAGTACTTC
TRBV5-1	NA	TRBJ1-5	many	CASSLAGDQPQHF	TGCGCCAGCAGCTTGGCCGGGGATCAGCCCCAGCATTTT
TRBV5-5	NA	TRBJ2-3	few	CASSFGPLGADTQYF	TGTGCCAGCAGCTTCGGACCTCTCGGGGCAGATACGCAGTATTTT
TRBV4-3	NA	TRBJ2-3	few	CASSLRPAFADTQYF	TGCGCCAGCAGCCTCAGGCCGGCGTTTGCCGATACGCAGTATTTT
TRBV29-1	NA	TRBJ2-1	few	CSVPDRSYNEQFF	TGCAGCGTCCCCGACAGGTCTTACAATGAGCAGTTCTTC
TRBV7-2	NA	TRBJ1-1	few	CASSPRRGSTEAFF	TGTGCCAGCAGCCCTCGTAGGGGTTCCACTGAAGCTTTCTTT
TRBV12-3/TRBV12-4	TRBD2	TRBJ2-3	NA	CASSLRGRLTDTQYF	TGTGCCAGCAGCTTGCGGGGGAGACTCACAGATACGCAGTATTTT
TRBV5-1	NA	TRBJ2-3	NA	CASSSSGPPDTQYF	TGCGCCAGCAGCTCCTCGGGACCCCCAGATACGCAGTATTTT
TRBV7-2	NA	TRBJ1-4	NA	CASSTRDTEKLFF	TGTGCCAGCAGCACCCGGGACACTGAAAAACTGTTTTTT
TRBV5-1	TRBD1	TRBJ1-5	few	CASSLGTGVDQPQHF	TGCGCCAGCAGCTTGGGGACAGGGGTAGATCAGCCCCAGCATTTT
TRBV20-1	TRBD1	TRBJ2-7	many	CSARHTGGYEQYF	TGCAGTGCTAGACATACAGGGGGCTACGAGCAGTACTTC
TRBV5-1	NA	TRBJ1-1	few	CASSARSAVEAFF	TGCGCCAGCAGCGCCCGATCCGCGGTTGAAGCTTTCTTT
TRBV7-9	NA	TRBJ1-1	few	CASSLVGFHTEAFF	TGTGCCAGCAGCTTAGTCGGATTCCACACTGAAGCTTTCTTT
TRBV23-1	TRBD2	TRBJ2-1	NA	CASSHRLAGEPPNEQFF	TGCGCCAGCAGTCATCGTCTCGCGGGGGAACCACCCAATGAGCAGTTCTTC
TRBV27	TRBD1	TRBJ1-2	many	CASSFTGGYGYTF	TGTGCCAGCAGTTTTACAGGGGGCTATGGCTACACCTTC
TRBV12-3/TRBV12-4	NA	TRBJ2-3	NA	CASLQGLTQYF	TGTGCCAGCCTTCAGGGACTTACGCAGTATTTT
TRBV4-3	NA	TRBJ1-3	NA	CASSQDISAAGNTIYF	TGCGCCAGCAGCCAAGATATTTCAGCAGCTGGAAACACCATATATTTT
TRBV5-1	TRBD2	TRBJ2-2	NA	CASSPDFAGGAGELFF	TGCGCCAGCAGCCCAGACTTCGCGGGGGGTGCCGGGGAGCTGTTTTTT
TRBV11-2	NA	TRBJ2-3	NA	CASSLLGESTDTQYF	TGTGCCAGCAGCTTATTGGGGGAGTCCACAGATACGCAGTATTTT
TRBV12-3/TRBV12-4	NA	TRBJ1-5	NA	CASSFGRNSNQPQHF	TGTGCCAGCAGTTTCGGACGGAATAGCAATCAGCCCCAGCATTTT
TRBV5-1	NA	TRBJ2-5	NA	CASAGGAGHAETQYF	TGCGCCAGCGCGGGCGGGGCCGGGCATGCGGAGACCCAGTACTTC
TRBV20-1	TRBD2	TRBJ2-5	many	CSAPWRGGKETQYF	TGCAGTGCGCCATGGCGGGGGGGGAAGGAGACCCAGTACTTC
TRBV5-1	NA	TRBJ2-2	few	CASSFTSHTGELFF	TGCGCCAGCAGCTTCACTAGTCACACCGGGGAGCTGTTTTTT
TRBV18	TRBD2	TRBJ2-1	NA	CASSPGLAGGENEQFF	TGTGCCAGCTCACCAGGACTAGCGGGGGGGGAGAATGAGCAGTTCTTC
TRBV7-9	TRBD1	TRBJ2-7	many	CASSLTGVEQYF	TGTGCCAGCAGCCTTACAGGGGTCGAGCAGTACTTC
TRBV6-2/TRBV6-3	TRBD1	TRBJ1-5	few	CASSYRAAGGGQPQHF	TGTGCCAGCAGTTACCGCGCGGCAGGGGGAGGTCAGCCCCAGCATTTT
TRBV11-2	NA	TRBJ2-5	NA	CASSLVPAAAETQYF	TGTGCCAGCAGCTTAGTCCCCGCAGCGGCGGAGACCCAGTACTTC